This TCR beta chain was sequenced during a study of blood T cell repertoires in COVID-19. The CDR3 consists of 15 residues. V was pared by 0 bases and J by 4 bases, with 13 bases between. Per the germline V gene, CDR1 is SGDLS and CDR2 is YYNGEE. The assay was immunoSEQ multiplex PCR, and TCRdb's table has in-frame clones only and misses some. The sample has a few hundred thousand clones, about four fifths seen once; the top ten hold about 1.3%. The TCR originated in a woman aged 40 to 55 with acute COVID-19. The sample comprised PBMCs or T cells enriched from blood (not recorded which). The chain is built from TRBV9 and TRBJ1-2, with D perhaps TRBD1 (5 bases). CDR3 loop: CASSVDMGGIYGYTF. CDR3 DNA sequence: TGTGCCAGCAGCGTAGATATGGGGGGAATCTATGGCTACACCTTC. The full variable domain, rest sourced from reference TRBV9 and TRBJ1-2, is DSGVTQTPKHLITATGQRVTLRCSPRSGDLSVYWYQQSLDQGLQFLIQYYNGEERAKGNILERFSAQQFPDLHSELNLSSLELGDSALYFCASSVDMGGIYGYTFGSGTRLTVV.